The 15 T cell receptor beta chains below were found in one sample sequenced in a study of cytotoxic CD8 clonotypes in ibrutinib-treated CLL. Here immunoSEQ multiplex PCR was the method, and the copy in TCRdb shows in-frame clones only, minus some. Of about 140,000 clones listed, 80% are singletons. The sequencing here drew on PBMCs, taken after 36 months of ibrutinib treatment. The source is a human donor with chronic lymphocytic leukemia.

This chain connects TRBV10-3 to TRBJ2-7; 9 positions agree with TRBD2. CDR3 length: 15 amino acids. The J segment lost 4 bases and the V segment lost 4 bases, leaving 8 bases of the junction unmatched. CDR1 ENHRY and CDR2 SYGVKD come from the germline V gene. The CDR3 DNA reads TGTGCCATCAGTGGTGGGACTAGCAGAAAATACGAGCAGTACTTC. Its translation is CAISGGTSRKYEQYF.

Only one count was recorded for this clone. This chain links TRBV6-5 with TRBJ2-7, with no clear D. This CDR3 comprises 11 residues. V was pared by 5 bases and J by 3 bases, with 5 bases between. From germline, CDR1 is MNHEY and CDR2 SVGAGI. CDR3 in amino acids: CASSDDYEQYF. In nucleotides, the CDR3 is TGTGCCAGCAGTGACGACTACGAGCAGTACTTC.

The chain has TRBV7-9 and TRBJ1-1; 7 positions agree with TRBD1. CDR1 is SEHNR, CDR2 FQNEAQ, per germline (reference sequence). The CDR3 is 13 amino acids. V lost 3 bases to trimming and J lost 4 bases; unmatched junction nucleotides: 2. The CDR3 region is CASSFRQGTEAFF. The CDR3 DNA reads TGTGCCAGCAGCTTCAGACAGGGCACTGAAGCTTTCTTT.

The J gene is TRBJ1-2, the V gene TRBV28; weak D call: TRBD1 (6 bases). Trimming cost V 3 bases and J 6 bases, with 11 bases left between them. The CDR3 runs to 13 residues. Per germline, CDR1 MDHEN and CDR2 SYDVKM. The DNA of the CDR3 is TGTGCCAGCAGTTTCCCAGGGGTTAATGGCTACACCTTC. This sequence encodes CASSFPGVNGYTF.

This clone has a handful of counts. The CDR3 reads CASSVGRANYGYTF. The DNA of the CDR3 is TGTGCCAGCAGCGTAGGCAGGGCCAACTATGGCTACACCTTC. This rearrangement joins TRBV9 to TRBJ1-2, with D possibly matching TRBD1 (5 bases). Between the trimmed V and J ends, which lost 0 bases and 2 bases, there was a span of 8 bases. The CDR3 is 14 amino acids. Germline V gene data show CDR1 as SGDLS and CDR2 as YYNGEE.

The chain uses TRBV4-1 and TRBJ1-4; TRBD1 agrees at 7 bases. CDR1 is MGHRA, CDR2 YSYEKL, per germline. This CDR3 contains 15 residues. J was trimmed by 7 bases and V by 3 bases; bases with no gene match: 8. In DNA form, the CDR3 reads TGCGCCAGCAGCCAGTCCACAGGGGCTGGTGAAAAACTGTTTTTT. This gives the protein CASSQSTGAGEKLFF.

This chain joins TRBV18 and TRBJ2-7; D might be TRBD2 (5 bases). V lost 3 bases and J 2 bases, leaving 14 bases between the germline ends. This CDR3 contains 15 residues. Germline assignment: CDR1 KGHSH and CDR2 LQKENI. The DNA for the CDR3 is TGTGCCAGCTCACCGGTACCGTCGGGGACCTACGAGCAGTACTTC. Translation gives CASSPVPSGTYEQYF.

With regard to this clone: Other nucleotide sequences from this sample produce the same CDR3. The chain combines TRBV19 with TRBJ2-7; either TRBD1 or TRBD2 may fit D (5 bases each). The CDR3 runs to 14 residues. The V and J ends lost 3 bases and 0 bases respectively, with 9 bases between them. Germline V gene lookup returns CDR1 LNHDA and CDR2 SQIVND (reference sequence). The CDR3 protein is CASSISGSSYEQYF. The CDR3 DNA reads TGTGCCAGTAGTATCTCAGGGAGCTCCTACGAGCAGTACTTC.

The chain employs TRBV18 and TRBJ1-5, with D unclear. V was trimmed by 3 bases and J by 2 bases, leaving 8 bases between them. The CDR3 length is 14 residues. Germline loops: CDR1 KGHSH, CDR2 LQKENI. The CDR3 region is CASSPSGGNQPQHF. In DNA, the CDR3 is TGTGCCAGCTCACCCTCTGGTGGCAATCAGCCCCAGCATTTT. The variable domain in full, with the rest retrieved from reference TRBV18 and TRBJ1-5, is NAGVMQNPRHLVRRRGQEARLRCSPMKGHSHVYWYRQLPEEGLKFMVYLQKENIIDESGMPKERFSAEFPKEGPSILRIQQVVRGDSAAYFCASSPSGGNQPQHFGDGTRLSIL.

In its sample, this clone was seen a few times. The CDR3 nucleotides read TGTGCCAGCAGCTTAGGAGAAACTGACGGCCCAGTTACAGATACGCAGTATTTT. Its protein product is CASSLGETDGPVTDTQYF. The genes are TRBV13 and TRBJ2-3; no reliable D call. The CDR3 runs 18 residues. V dropped 0 bases and J dropped 3 bases, with 19 bases sitting between them. The germline gives CDR1 PRHDT, CDR2 FYEKMQ (reference sequence).

J is TRBJ2-7 and V is TRBV11-2; 9 bases line up with TRBD1. This CDR3 contains 12 residues. Losses at the gene ends were 3 bases for V and 6 bases for J; bases not matched to a gene: 0. The germline CDR1 and CDR2 sequences are SGHAT and FQNNGV. This CDR3 is CASSLTGGEQYF. In DNA, the CDR3 is TGTGCCAGCAGCTTGACAGGGGGCGAGCAGTACTTC.

The chain uses TRBV7-3 and TRBJ2-7, with 10 bases aligning to TRBD1. The CDR3 sequence is 14 residues long. Germline CDR1 is SGHTA and CDR2 is FQGTGA. J lost 2 bases, V lost 4 bases, and 2 bases had no gene match. In DNA, the CDR3 is TGTGCCAGCAGCTCAGGACAGGGGGCCTACGAGCAGTACTTC. Translation gives CASSSGQGAYEQYF.

V usage is TRBV29-1 and J usage is TRBJ1-1; a possible D gene is TRBD1 (5 bases). The V gene lost 5 bases and the J gene lost 4 bases, with 8 bases spanning the gap. CDR1 is SQVTM and CDR2 is ANQGSEA in the germline V gene. This CDR3 contains 11 residues. CDR3 DNA sequence: TGCAGCGTTCAGGGAGGCACTGAAGCTTTCTTT. Amino acid sequence: CSVQGGTEAFF.

The rearrangement joins TRBV7-6 to TRBJ1-6; possible D gene TRBD1, 6 bases. The CDR3 is made up of 14 amino acids. CDR1 and CDR2 (germline): SGHVS, FNYEAQ. The V and J ends lost 5 bases and 10 bases respectively, with 15 bases between them. This CDR3 reads CASSDRGAGSPLHF. The CDR3 bases are TGTGCCAGCAGCGATCGGGGGGCTGGATCACCCCTCCACTTT.

This clone came up a few times. The chain combines TRBV10-2 with TRBJ2-3, with D maybe TRBD2 (5 bases). Trimming stripped 6 bases from V and 0 bases from J, with 7 bases between. The CDR3 loop spans 13 amino acids. Germline CDR1 and CDR2: WSHSY and SAAADI. The CDR3: CASRGVSTDTQYF. CDR3 bases: TGCGCCAGCAGGGGAGTTAGCACAGATACGCAGTATTTT.